The count of the clone carrying this TCR beta chain is one. Antigen unknown. The CDR3 covers 14 residues. The germline V gene has CDR1 GTSNPN and CDR2 SVGIG (reference sequence). The treatment is: oral pan-JAK inhibitor, 5-10 mg twice daily. Sorted populations comprised CD4+ and CD8+ T cells obtained from PBMCs. This entry comes from a study of CD8+ T cells in alopecia areata. Study-level background: Treated patients' severity was scored by percentage of affected scalp area.

Study results and caveats: Many expanded lesional clones stayed in scalp and blood while on tofacitinib.

Following RNA extraction, reverse transcription yielded cDNA that acted as the sequencing template. The protocol was immunoSEQ multiplex PCR, while the TCRdb copy is restricted to in-frame clones and leaves out a portion. The sample carries a few hundred thousand clones, approximately 45% recorded once. The source of this sequence is a human donor with alopecia areata. The input for sequencing was CD4+ T cells sorted from blood, taken between weeks 36 and 40, from a patient treated with tofacitinib. The chain employs TRBV30 and TRBJ2-1; tentative D call: TRBD2 (6 bases). CDR3: CAHGVGSSYNEQFF. CDR3 DNA sequence: TGTGCTCATGGAGTCGGGAGCTCCTACAATGAGCAGTTCTTC.